This is a list of T cell receptor beta chains from one sample in a study of blood T cells in healthy people across ages. Each CDR3 protein gets one entry after TCRdb re-called the 5' RACE reads with MiXCR. The sample contains about 1 million distinct CDR3 sequences, 40% to 45% of which appear only once. The sequenced material came from blood. The receptors shown here come from a woman aged 55-75 years in good health. Both conserved end residues are part of each CDR3. D genes are given only for firm matches. For some rows the clone size is stated as once, few or many, or as a class when expanded; others skip it.

TRBV27,few,TRBJ2-1,TRBD2,CASNSAGTSGRGEQFF,TGTGCCAGCAATTCCGCCGGGACTAGCGGGAGAGGCGAGCAGTTCTTC
TRBV2,NA,TRBJ1-6,NA,CASSDESLSGSPLHF,TGTGCCAGCAGTGACGAGTCGCTCTCGGGTTCACCCCTCCACTTT
TRBV7-2,NA,TRBJ2-7,TRBD2,CASSLSGLAGGSSYNEQYF,TGTGCCAGCAGCTTATCGGGACTAGCGGGAGGGAGCTCCTACAATGAGCAGTACTTC
TRBV27,few,TRBJ1-2,TRBD1,CASSPGIDRGLYGYTF,TGTGCCAGCAGTCCTGGGATAGACAGGGGCCTCTATGGCTACACCTTC
TRBV7-2,many,TRBJ2-5,TRBD2,CASSPGLVQETQYF,TGTGCCAGCAGCCCCGGACTAGTACAAGAGACCCAGTACTTC
TRBV12-3/TRBV12-4,NA,TRBJ2-1,TRBD2,CASRKTAGGREQFF,TGTGCCAGCAGAAAAACAGCGGGAGGACGAGAGCAGTTCTTC
TRBV24-1,few,TRBJ2-1,TRBD2,CATSDSQTSGRAREQFF,TGTGCCACCAGTGATTCACAGACTAGCGGGAGAGCTCGTGAGCAGTTCTTC
TRBV4-1,NA,TRBJ2-7,TRBD2,CASSQDVTSGTAQFCEQYF,TGCGCCAGCAGCCAAGATGTGACTAGCGGAACAGCCCAATTCTGCGAGCAGTACTTC
TRBV12-3/TRBV12-4,few,TRBJ2-7,NA,CASSLRATEQYF,TGTGCCAGCAGTTTAAGGGCGACCGAGCAGTACTTC
TRBV20-1,many,TRBJ1-4,NA,CSARMAATNEKLFF,TGCAGTGCTAGAATGGCGGCGACTAATGAAAAACTGTTTTTT
TRBV6-6,NA,TRBJ1-2,NA,CASIGAGGYGYTF,TGTGCCAGCATAGGGGCGGGGGGCTATGGCTACACCTTC
TRBV29-1,many,TRBJ2-3,NA,CSVEGGRNEPDTQYF,TGCAGCGTTGAGGGGGGCAGGAACGAACCAGATACGCAGTATTTT